Listed below are T cell receptor beta chains from one sample, sequenced in a study of blood T cell repertoires in COVID-19. TCRdb's table, derived via immunoSEQ multiplex PCR, lists solely in-frame clones and lacks some. The profile covers approximately 500,000 clones, with around 90% appearing a single time and about 8% taken by the ten largest. The sequencing sample was made of peripheral blood. These receptors were taken from a woman aged 45-60 years with COVID-19, enrolled during active disease. Each CDR3 is given with its conserved first and last residue. Clone size is stated in some rows and not others, as once, few, many or a class when expanded.

V: TRBV7-8
size: NA
CDR3: CASSSGVASTGELFF

V: TRBV5-1
size: NA
CDR3: CASRNRGTSGGDVETQYF

V: TRBV4-1
size: few
CDR3: CASSQNTDRGDGYTF

V: TRBV18
size: NA
CDR3: CASSPTTGSGYTF

V: TRBV12-3/TRBV12-4
size: NA
CDR3: CASSLGQYEQYF

V: TRBV5-1
size: NA
CDR3: CASSLRSTGENEKLFF

V: TRBV18
size: NA
CDR3: CASSPSARGDGYTF

V: TRBV5-4
size: NA
CDR3: CASSYGGGGTYEQYF

V: TRBV29-1
size: NA
CDR3: CSVSEGGNYGYTF

V: TRBV28
size: NA
CDR3: CASSLSGSYTDTQYF

V: TRBV10-3
size: NA
CDR3: CATTDFPSSYEQYF

V: TRBV2
size: NA
CDR3: CASSEVKNTEAFF

V: TRBV9
size: NA
CDR3: CASSSDGGPDEQFF

V: TRBV19
size: NA
CDR3: CASRGRGESLAFF

V: TRBV3-1/TRBV3-2
size: NA
CDR3: CASSREGNTEAFF

V: TRBV7-7
size: NA
CDR3: CASSLLGQQETQYF

V: TRBV5-4
size: NA
CDR3: CASSLVGGGQDTQYF

V: TRBV9
size: NA
CDR3: CASSPNTGAGNTIYF

V: TRBV6-5
size: NA
CDR3: CASSLGPPGGVAQHF

V: TRBV29-1
size: NA
CDR3: CSVLHPRGPGNTIYF

V: TRBV9
size: NA
CDR3: CASSAEDYGYTF

V: TRBV11-2
size: NA
CDR3: CASSLGSGGITDTQYF

V: TRBV7-3
size: NA
CDR3: CASSLRLPGQRNTQYF

V: TRBV7-8
size: NA
CDR3: CASSLGVRNYGYTF

V: TRBV5-1
size: NA
CDR3: CASSFRQGRLNEQFF

V: TRBV5-1
size: NA
CDR3: CASSLYSGDYGYTF

V: TRBV10-1
size: NA
CDR3: CASSDGGGDTQYF

V: TRBV5-1
size: NA
CDR3: CASSYTGPGDTEAFF

V: TRBV2
size: NA
CDR3: CASSGTGGGNQPQHF

V: TRBV5-1
size: NA
CDR3: CASSPDRDAYNSPLHF

V: TRBV28
size: NA
CDR3: CASSIRTGGTSGNTIYF

V: TRBV11-1
size: NA
CDR3: CASSRSLGNTIYF

V: TRBV5-1
size: NA
CDR3: CASSFGTATSYEQYF

V: TRBV3-1/TRBV3-2
size: NA
CDR3: CASSHSGHLNSPLHF

V: TRBV19
size: NA
CDR3: CASSIGTGQTGELFF

V: TRBV5-1
size: once
CDR3: CASSPPGQGYEQYF

V: TRBV5-1
size: NA
CDR3: CASSLYEGPNEQFF

V: TRBV7-2
size: NA
CDR3: CASSSIPGALGAFF

V: TRBV18
size: once
CDR3: CASSPRNGNTEAFF

V: TRBV5-6
size: NA
CDR3: CASSLAGSGATGEQYF

V: TRBV5-1
size: NA
CDR3: CASYGGQRGTANYGYTF

V: TRBV2
size: NA
CDR3: CASSDSRVHYGYTF

V: TRBV2
size: NA
CDR3: CASRPLAGGLNEQFF

V: TRBV10-2
size: once
CDR3: CASSEMDRDSPLHF

V: TRBV12-5
size: NA
CDR3: CASGSRGGAEQYF

V: TRBV3-1/TRBV3-2
size: NA
CDR3: CASRRGEKLFF

V: TRBV9
size: NA
CDR3: CASSDRLAGAGELFF

V: TRBV27
size: NA
CDR3: CASSLGQATEAFF

V: TRBV2
size: NA
CDR3: CASITGTGNTEAFF

V: TRBV29-1
size: NA
CDR3: CSVEGWGDTIYF

V: TRBV27
size: NA
CDR3: CASSLLGQSNVYGYTF